This T cell receptor beta chain was recovered during a study of blood T cell repertoires in COVID-19 (dated by TCRdb to 2018 to 2020). Looking at the study overall: Samples covering the acute and convalescent phases of COVID-19 were provided by collaborators in the United States, Italy and Spain. HLA class I and class II types, where available, came from metadata supplied by the sample provider rather than from assay-based typing. Samples came from the ongoing ImmuneRACE study (first 160 participants) plus 1,254 subjects from 6 global collaborators. A freely available public database, intended as a resource for researchers studying the immune response to SARS-CoV-2, is where the repertoires were released. Nearly every sample came with metadata listing a de-identified subject ID, COVID-19 status, age in years and sex. Deeply sampled blood TCRbeta repertoires from subjects exposed to, actively infected with, or recovered from COVID-19 were included in the dataset. The material from the prospective study consisted of cDNA or gDNA derived from T cells, B-cell-depleted T cells, or PBMCs. Overall results and qualifications from the work: How much clinical and demographic metadata was included differed by source and by participant, and the metadata was provided uncurated.

V loses 7 bases of germline sequence and J loses 0 bases, and the interval between the two ends is 12 bases. For CDR1 and CDR2, the germline V gene lists SQVTM and ANQGSEA. The CDR3 contains 13 residues, cysteine and phenylalanine counted. Only the CDR3 portion is preserved as DNA: 39 bases, with reading frame beginning at the first base. TCRbeta CDR3 regions were amplified from genomic DNA using the immunoSEQ Assay, a bias-controlled multiplex PCR. In the paper's pipeline: The number of nucleated cells in each sample was estimated by amplification of reference gene primers within the assay. To quantify the absolute abundance of each unique TCRbeta CDR3 rearrangement, sequence reads were collapsed and filtered. For each sample, productive Simpson clonality was calculated by taking the square root of Simpson's diversity index across productive rearrangements. The table was pulled from immuneACCESS by TCRdb, which kept in-frame rearrangements only. Such tables lose some clones; where checked, under half of the loss comes from unresolved V genes, and the rest has no known cause. The D gene and trimming were derived from the DNA, and the V and J assignments and clone size from that table. Here the sample has more than 250,000 clones; 82% occur a single time. 5% of the sample lies in the top ten.

About this clone: Its antigen target is currently unknown. No base qualities exist here, and no much larger clone lies one base off it.

Enrolling through a virtual design, the prospective study's participants ranged in age from roughly 18 to 100 years and lived across around 25 United States geographic areas. In the prospective study, participants were assigned to cohorts based on the clinical history participants reported in a screening survey and a study questionnaire. A participant counted as exposed if, within 2 weeks of entering the study, that participant had been in contact with someone who had a PCR-confirmed or clinician-diagnosed COVID-19 case. Each participant in the prospective study had whole blood, serum and a nasopharyngeal or oropharyngeal swab collected by mobile phlebotomists. Prospective study participants could optionally give additional blood draws and questionnaires over an approximately two-month period. Before DNA extraction, prospective study blood samples were shipped either frozen or at room temperature.

Here the chain combines TRBV29-1 and TRBJ1-2; TRBD1 is possibly the D segment (5 matching bases). Input material: PBMCs or T cells enriched from blood (not recorded which). The TCR was taken from a man in his forties who had been exposed to COVID-19. The CDR3 protein sequence reads: CSARQPTNYGYTF. The DNA sequence is TGCAGCGCTCGACAGCCTACTAACTATGGCTACACCTTC.